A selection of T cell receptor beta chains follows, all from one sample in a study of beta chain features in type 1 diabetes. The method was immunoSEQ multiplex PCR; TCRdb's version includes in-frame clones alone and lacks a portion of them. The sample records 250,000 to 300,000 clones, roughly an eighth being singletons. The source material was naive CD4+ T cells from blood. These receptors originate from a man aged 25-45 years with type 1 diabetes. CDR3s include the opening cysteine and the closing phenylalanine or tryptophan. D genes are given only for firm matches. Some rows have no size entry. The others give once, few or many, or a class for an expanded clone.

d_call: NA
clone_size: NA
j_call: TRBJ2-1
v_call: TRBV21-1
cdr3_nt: TGTGCCAGCAGCGCAGGGGGTCCACTAAGCGAGGAGCAGTTCTTC
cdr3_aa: CASSAGGPLSEEQFF

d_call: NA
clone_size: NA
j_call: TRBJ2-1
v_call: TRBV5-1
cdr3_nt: TGCGCCAGCAGCCCCCTAGATATGTACAATGAGCAGTTCTTC
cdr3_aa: CASSPLDMYNEQFF

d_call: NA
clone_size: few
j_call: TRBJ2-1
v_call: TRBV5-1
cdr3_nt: TGCGCCAGCAGCTTGGGCGGGTTTACGGGTGAGCAGTTCTTC
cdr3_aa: CASSLGGFTGEQFF

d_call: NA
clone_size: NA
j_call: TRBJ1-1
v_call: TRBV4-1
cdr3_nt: TGCGCCAGCAGCCAGGGGACATTCGGCATGAACACTGAAGCTTTCTTT
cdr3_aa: CASSQGTFGMNTEAFF

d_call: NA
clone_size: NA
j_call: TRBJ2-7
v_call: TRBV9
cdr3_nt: TGTGCCAGCAGCCCAACAACCTCCACCTACGAGCAGTACTTC
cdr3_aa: CASSPTTSTYEQYF

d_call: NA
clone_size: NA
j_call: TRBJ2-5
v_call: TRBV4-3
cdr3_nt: TGCGCCAGCAGCCAACAGTTTGGAGGAGAGACCCAGTACTTC
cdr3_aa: CASSQQFGGETQYF

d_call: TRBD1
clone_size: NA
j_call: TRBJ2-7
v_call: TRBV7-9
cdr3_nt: TGTGCCAGCAGCCCCGGGACAGGAAGCTCCTACGAGCAGTACTTC
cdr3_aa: CASSPGTGSSYEQYF

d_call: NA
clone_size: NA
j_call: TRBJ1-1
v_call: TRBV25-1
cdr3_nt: TGTGCCAGCAGTGAATCCCAGGGTATCACTGAAGCTTTCTTT
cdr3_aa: CASSESQGITEAFF

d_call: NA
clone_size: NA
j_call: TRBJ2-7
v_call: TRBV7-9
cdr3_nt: TGTGCCAGCAGTTCTTACTACGAGCAGTACTTC
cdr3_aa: CASSSYYEQYF

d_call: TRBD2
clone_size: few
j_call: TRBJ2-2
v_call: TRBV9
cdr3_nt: TGTGCCAGCAGCGTAGCGGGGGGGACCGGGGAGCTGTTTTTT
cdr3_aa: CASSVAGGTGELFF

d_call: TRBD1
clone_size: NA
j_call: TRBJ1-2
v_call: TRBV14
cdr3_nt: TGTGCCAGCAGCCAACCGGGGACAGGGGACTCCGATGGCTACACCTTC
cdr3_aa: CASSQPGTGDSDGYTF

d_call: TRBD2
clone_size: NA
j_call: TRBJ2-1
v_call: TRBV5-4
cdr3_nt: TGTGCCAGCAGCTCGGGACTAGCGGGAGTAAATGAGCAGTTCTTC
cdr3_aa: CASSSGLAGVNEQFF

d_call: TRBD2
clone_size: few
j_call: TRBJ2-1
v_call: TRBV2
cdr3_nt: TGTGCCAGCGAGACAAGAGCGGGAGGGGAAAACAATGAGCAGTTCTTC
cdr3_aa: CASETRAGGENNEQFF

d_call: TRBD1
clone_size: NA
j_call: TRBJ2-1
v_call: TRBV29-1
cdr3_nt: TGCAGCGTTGAAGAAGGGACAGGGGGCTCCTACAATGAGCAGTTCTTC
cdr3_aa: CSVEEGTGGSYNEQFF

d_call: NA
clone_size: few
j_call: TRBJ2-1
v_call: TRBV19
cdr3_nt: TGTGCCAGTAGTATGGGAGGGGGGCCTGAGCAGTTCTTC
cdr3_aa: CASSMGGGPEQFF

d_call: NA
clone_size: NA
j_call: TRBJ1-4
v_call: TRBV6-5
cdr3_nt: TGTGCCAGCAGGACCACAGGGCCAGAGGAAAAACTGTTTTTT
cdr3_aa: CASRTTGPEEKLFF

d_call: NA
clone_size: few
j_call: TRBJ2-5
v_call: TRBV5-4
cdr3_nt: TGTGCCAGCAGCTCGGGTCTCCTGGAGACCCAGTACTTC
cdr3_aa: CASSSGLLETQYF

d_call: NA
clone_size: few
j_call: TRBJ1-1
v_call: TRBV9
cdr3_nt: TGTGCCAGCAGCGCGACGGCGGGGAACACTGAAGCTTTCTTT
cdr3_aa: CASSATAGNTEAFF

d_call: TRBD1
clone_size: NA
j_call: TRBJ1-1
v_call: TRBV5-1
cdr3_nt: TGCGCCAGCTCCCTGCAGGGGGCCGGGGACACTGAAGCTTTCTTT
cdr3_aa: CASSLQGAGDTEAFF

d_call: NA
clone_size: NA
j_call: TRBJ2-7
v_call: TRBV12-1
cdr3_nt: TGTGCCAGCAGCTCTGGACTAGCGGGATCCTACGAGCAGTACTTC
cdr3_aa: CASSSGLAGSYEQYF

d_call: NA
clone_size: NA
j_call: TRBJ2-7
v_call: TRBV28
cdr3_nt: TGTGCCAGTAAGCAAACCTACGAGCAGTACTTC
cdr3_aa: CASKQTYEQYF

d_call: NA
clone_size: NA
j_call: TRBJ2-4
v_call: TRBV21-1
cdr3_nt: TGTGCCAGCAGCACCGGGACAGGGGGGCTCTCAAACATTCAGTACTTC
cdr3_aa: CASSTGTGGLSNIQYF

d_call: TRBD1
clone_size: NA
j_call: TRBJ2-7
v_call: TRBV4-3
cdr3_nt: TGCGCCAGCAGCCAACGCTCTAGGGGCAGGGACAGGGGTTACGAGCAGTACTTC
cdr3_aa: CASSQRSRGRDRGYEQYF

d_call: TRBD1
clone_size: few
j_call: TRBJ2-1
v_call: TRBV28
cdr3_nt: TGTGCCAGCAGGTGGACAGGGCCCTTATACAATGAGCAGTTCTTC
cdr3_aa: CASRWTGPLYNEQFF

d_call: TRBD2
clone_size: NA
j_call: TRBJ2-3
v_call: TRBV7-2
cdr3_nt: TGTGCCAGCAGCTTAAGCGCGGGAGGGCCGACAGATACGCAGTATTTT
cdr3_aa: CASSLSAGGPTDTQYF

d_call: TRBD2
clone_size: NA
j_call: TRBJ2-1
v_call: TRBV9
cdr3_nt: TGTGCCAGCAGCGTAGGCGGGAGAGGGGTATACAATGAGCAGTTCTTC
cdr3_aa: CASSVGGRGVYNEQFF

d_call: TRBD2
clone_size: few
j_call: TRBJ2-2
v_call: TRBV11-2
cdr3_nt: TGTGCCAGCAGCCGCGGACTAGCGGGGAAGACCGGGGAGCTGTTTTTT
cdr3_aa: CASSRGLAGKTGELFF

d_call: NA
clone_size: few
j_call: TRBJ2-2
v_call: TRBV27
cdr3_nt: TGTGCCAGCACCTTGGACAGCAAAAACACCGGGGAGCTGTTTTTT
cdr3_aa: CASTLDSKNTGELFF

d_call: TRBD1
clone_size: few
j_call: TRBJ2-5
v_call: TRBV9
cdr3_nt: TGTGCCAGCAGCGCGGACAGGGGGCAAGAGACCCAGTACTTC
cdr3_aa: CASSADRGQETQYF

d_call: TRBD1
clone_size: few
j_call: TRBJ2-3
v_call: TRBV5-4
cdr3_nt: TGTGCCAGCAGCTTAAGACAGGGCGGGGATACGCAGTATTTT
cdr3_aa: CASSLRQGGDTQYF

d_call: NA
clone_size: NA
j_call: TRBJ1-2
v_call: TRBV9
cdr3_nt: TGTGCCAGCAGCCAGGGGATTCCTAACTATGGCTACACCTTC
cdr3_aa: CASSQGIPNYGYTF

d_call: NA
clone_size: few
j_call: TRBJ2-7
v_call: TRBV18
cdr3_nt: TGTGCCAGCTCACCCGACAGGATGCTCTACGAGCAGTACTTC
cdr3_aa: CASSPDRMLYEQYF

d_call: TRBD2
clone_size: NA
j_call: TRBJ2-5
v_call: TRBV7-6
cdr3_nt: TGTGCCAGCAGCCCGACTAGCTTAAAGACCCAGTACTTC
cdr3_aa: CASSPTSLKTQYF

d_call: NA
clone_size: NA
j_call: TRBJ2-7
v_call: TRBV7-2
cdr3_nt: TGTGCCAGCAGCCCGAGCTCCTACGAGCAGTACTTC
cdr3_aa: CASSPSSYEQYF

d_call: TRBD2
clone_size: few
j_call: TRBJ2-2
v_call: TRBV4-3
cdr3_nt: TGCGCCAGCAGCCAAGGCGTAGCGGGAGGGACGAACACCGGGGAGCTGTTTTTT
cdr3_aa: CASSQGVAGGTNTGELFF

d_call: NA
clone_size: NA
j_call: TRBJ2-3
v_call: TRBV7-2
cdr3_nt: TGTGCCAGCAGTCTAGCGTACACAGATACGCAGTATTTT
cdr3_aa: CASSLAYTDTQYF

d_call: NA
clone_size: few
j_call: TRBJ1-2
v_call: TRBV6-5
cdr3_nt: TGTGCCAGCAGTTACGGGGATGGCAGGGCGGACTATGGCTACACCTTC
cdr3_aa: CASSYGDGRADYGYTF

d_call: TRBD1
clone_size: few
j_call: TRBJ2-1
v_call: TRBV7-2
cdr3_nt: TGTGCCAGCAGCCCTGGACAGGGGTTGGGCAATGAGCAGTTCTTC
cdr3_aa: CASSPGQGLGNEQFF

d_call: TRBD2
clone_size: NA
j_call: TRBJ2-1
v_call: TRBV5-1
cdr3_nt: TGCGCCAGCAGCGGACTAGCGGGAGTGTACAATGAGCAGTTCTTC
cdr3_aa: CASSGLAGVYNEQFF

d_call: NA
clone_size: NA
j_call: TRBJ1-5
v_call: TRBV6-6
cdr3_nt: TGTGCCGCCGGGGAGGTGTATAGCAATCAGCCCCAGCATTTT
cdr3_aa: CAAGEVYSNQPQHF

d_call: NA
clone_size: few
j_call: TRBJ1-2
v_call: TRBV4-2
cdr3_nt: TGTGCCAGCAGCCAAGTACCCCGCGGACAGCCTGAGGAGGGCTACACCTTC
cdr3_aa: CASSQVPRGQPEEGYTF

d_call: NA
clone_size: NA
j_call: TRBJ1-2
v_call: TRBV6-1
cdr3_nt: TGTGCCAGCAGCCATCCAGGGGTCTATGGCTACACCTTC
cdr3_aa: CASSHPGVYGYTF

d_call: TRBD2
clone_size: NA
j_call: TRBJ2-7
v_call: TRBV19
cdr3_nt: TGTGCCAGTAGTATCAGAGCGGGAGTGGGCGAGCAGTACTTC
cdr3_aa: CASSIRAGVGEQYF

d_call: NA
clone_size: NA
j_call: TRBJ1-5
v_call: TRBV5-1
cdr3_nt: TGCGCCAGCAGCTTGATCGGAGGAGGTCAGCCCCAGCATTTT
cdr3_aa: CASSLIGGGQPQHF

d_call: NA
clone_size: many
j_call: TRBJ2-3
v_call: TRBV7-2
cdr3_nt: TGTGCCGTAAGGGAGCCGCCAGATACGCAGTATTTT
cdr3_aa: CAVREPPDTQYF

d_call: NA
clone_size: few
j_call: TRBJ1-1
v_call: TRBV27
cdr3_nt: TGTGCCAGCAGTTTAAGGCCAGGGGCAGCCCCCACTGAAGCTTTCTTT
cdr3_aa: CASSLRPGAAPTEAFF

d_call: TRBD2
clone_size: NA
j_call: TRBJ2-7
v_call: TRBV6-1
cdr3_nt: TGTGCCAGCAGTGGTAGCGGGACTTACTTCGAGCAGTACTTC
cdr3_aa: CASSGSGTYFEQYF

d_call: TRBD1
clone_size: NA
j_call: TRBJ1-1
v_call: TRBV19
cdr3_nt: TGTGCCAGTAGGACAGGGATGAACACTGAAGCTTTCTTT
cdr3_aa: CASRTGMNTEAFF

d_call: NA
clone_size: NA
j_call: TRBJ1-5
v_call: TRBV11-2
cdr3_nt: TGTGCCAGCAGCTTTGGGGGAGGTCAGCCCCAGCATTTT
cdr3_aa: CASSFGGGQPQHF

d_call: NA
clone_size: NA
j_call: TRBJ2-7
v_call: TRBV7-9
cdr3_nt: TGTGCCAGCAGCTTGGGAGCCTCAGGCTACGAGCAGTACTTC
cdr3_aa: CASSLGASGYEQYF

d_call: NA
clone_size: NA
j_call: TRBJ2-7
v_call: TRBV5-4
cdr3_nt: TGTGCCAGCAGCCCCCCGAGGGCCTTAAGCTACGAGCAGTACTTC
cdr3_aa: CASSPPRALSYEQYF

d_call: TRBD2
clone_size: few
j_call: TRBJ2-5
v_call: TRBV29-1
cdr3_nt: TGCAGCGTCGCAGGACTAGCGGGAGGGCAAGAGACCCAGTACTTC
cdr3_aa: CSVAGLAGGQETQYF